This record looks at one T cell receptor (beta chain) sequence and its context. Authors' data handling: Amplification of reference gene primers provided the estimated nucleated cell counts. Assay: immunoSEQ multiplex PCR; the TCRdb copy retains only in-frame clones and omits some. Clone size and V and J calls were adopted from that table, with D and trimming inferred from the DNA. Of some 320,000 clones detected, around 87% appear once; the ten largest clones hold about 5.2%. This sample was included in a study of blood T cell repertoires in COVID-19. For the study at large: Sites across the United States, Italy and Spain contributed samples from acute and convalescent COVID-19.

Cohorts were assigned according to the clinical history that participants reported. The material sequenced was PBMCs or T cells enriched from blood (not recorded which). The receptor was isolated from a woman aged 30 to 39 who had recovered from COVID-19.

CDR3 amino acids: CASSPTTGSSIYEQYF. CDR3 nucleotides: TGTGCCAGCAGCCCGACCACCGGGTCCTCAATCTACGAGCAGTACTTC. V gene TRBV5-5 combines with J gene TRBJ2-7; D gene ambiguous. The CDR3 consists of 16 residues. With 4 bases removed from V and 3 bases from J, the gap between germline ends came to 20 bases. Germline values: CDR1 SGHKS, CDR2 YYEKEE (reference sequence).